This T cell receptor (beta chain) was captured by sequencing in a study of breast tumors, draining lymph nodes, adjacent tissues. CDR3 length: 13 amino acids. CDR1 MNHEY and CDR2 SVGAGI come from the germline V gene. Trimming took off 4 bases at V and 5 bases at J, with 11 bases between the two ends. Overall study results and limits: Most tumor T cells seemingly derive from lymph node, then expand in tumor. The lymph node origin of tumor T cells was framed as consistent with a hypothesis, not demonstrated. Tumor TCR diversity was below lymph nodes but above nontumor tissue. Luminal-like breast cancer showed significantly higher tumor–nontumor repertoire similarity than basal-like.

TCRdb redid the calling of the multiplex PCR reads with MiXCR, one entry per CDR3 protein. The data show 150,000 to 250,000 distinct CDR3 sequences, around 29% seen once. As for this clonotype: What it binds is unknown.

Samples came from axillary lymph nodes draining the breast cancer. This clonotype was sampled from a female donor with breast cancer. Some clones in this sample may be carry-over from other donors' samples. The sequencing input was axillary lymph node tissue. This chain joins TRBV6-5 and TRBJ1-1; D unclear. The CDR3 nucleotides are TGTGCCAGCAGTTTTGGGCTTGGGACTGAAGCTTTCTTT. As protein: CASSFGLGTEAFF.